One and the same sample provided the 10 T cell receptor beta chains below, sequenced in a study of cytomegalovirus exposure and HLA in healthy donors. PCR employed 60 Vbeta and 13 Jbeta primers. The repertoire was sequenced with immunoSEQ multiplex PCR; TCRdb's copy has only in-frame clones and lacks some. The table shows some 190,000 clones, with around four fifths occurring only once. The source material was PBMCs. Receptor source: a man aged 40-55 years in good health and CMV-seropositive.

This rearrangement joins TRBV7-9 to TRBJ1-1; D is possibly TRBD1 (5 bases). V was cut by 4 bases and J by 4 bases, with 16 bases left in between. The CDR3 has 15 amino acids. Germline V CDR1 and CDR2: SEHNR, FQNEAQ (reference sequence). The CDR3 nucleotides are TGTGCCAGCAGCTGGCTAGGGGAGGACGGCACTGAAGCTTTCTTT. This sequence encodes CASSWLGEDGTEAFF.

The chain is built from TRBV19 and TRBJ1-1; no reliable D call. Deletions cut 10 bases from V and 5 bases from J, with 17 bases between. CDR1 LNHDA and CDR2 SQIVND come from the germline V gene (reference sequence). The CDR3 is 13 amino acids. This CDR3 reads CATTKKGDTEAFF. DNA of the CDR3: TGTGCCACTACAAAGAAGGGAGATACTGAAGCTTTCTTT.

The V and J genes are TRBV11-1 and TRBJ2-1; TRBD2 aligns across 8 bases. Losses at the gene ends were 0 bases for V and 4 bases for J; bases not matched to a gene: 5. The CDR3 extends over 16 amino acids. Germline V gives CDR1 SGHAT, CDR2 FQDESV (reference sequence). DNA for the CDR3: TGTGCCAGCAGCTTAGCATCTAGCGGGTATTACAATGAGCAGTTCTTC. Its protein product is CASSLASSGYYNEQFF.

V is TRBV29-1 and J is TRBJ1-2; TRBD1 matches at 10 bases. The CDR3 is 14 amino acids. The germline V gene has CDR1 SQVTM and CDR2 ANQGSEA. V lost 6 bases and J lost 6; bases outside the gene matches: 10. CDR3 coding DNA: TGCAGCGTGGACGACAGGGGGCGGACTGATGGCTACACCTTC. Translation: CSVDDRGRTDGYTF.

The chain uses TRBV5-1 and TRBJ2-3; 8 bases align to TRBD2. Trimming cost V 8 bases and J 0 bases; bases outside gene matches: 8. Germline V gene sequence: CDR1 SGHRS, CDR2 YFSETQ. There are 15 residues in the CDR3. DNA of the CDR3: TGCGCCAGTTCTACTAGCGGAGCTAGCACAGATACGCAGTATTTT. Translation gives CASSTSGASTDTQYF.

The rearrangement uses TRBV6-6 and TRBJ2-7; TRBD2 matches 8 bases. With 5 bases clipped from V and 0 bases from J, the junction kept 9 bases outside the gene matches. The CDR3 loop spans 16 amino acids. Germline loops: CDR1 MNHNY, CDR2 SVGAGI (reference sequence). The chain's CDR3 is CASSPTSGTSSYEQYF. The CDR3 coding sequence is TGTGCCAGCAGTCCGACCTCCGGGACTAGCTCCTACGAGCAGTACTTC.

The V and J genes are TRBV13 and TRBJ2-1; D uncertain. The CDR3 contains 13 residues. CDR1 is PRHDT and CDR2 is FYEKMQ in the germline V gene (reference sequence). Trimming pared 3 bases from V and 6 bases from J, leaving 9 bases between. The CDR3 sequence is CASSFVGANEQFF. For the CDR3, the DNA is TGTGCCAGCAGCTTCGTCGGAGCCAATGAGCAGTTCTTC.

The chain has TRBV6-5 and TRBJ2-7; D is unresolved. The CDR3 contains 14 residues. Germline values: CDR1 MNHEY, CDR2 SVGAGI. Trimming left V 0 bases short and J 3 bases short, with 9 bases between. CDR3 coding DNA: TGTGCCAGCAGTTACTCGATCGGAGACTACGAGCAGTACTTC. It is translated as CASSYSIGDYEQYF.

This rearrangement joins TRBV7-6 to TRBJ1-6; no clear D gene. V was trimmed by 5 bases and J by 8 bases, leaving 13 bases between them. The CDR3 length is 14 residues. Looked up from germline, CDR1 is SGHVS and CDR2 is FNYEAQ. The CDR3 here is CASSPSARHSPLHF. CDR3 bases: TGTGCCAGCAGCCCCAGCGCACGACATTCACCCCTCCACTTT.

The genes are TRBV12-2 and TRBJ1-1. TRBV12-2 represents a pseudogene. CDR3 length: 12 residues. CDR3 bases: TGTGCAAGTCGCTCCTCCCCGACTGAAGCTTTCTTT. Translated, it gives CASRSSPTEAFF.